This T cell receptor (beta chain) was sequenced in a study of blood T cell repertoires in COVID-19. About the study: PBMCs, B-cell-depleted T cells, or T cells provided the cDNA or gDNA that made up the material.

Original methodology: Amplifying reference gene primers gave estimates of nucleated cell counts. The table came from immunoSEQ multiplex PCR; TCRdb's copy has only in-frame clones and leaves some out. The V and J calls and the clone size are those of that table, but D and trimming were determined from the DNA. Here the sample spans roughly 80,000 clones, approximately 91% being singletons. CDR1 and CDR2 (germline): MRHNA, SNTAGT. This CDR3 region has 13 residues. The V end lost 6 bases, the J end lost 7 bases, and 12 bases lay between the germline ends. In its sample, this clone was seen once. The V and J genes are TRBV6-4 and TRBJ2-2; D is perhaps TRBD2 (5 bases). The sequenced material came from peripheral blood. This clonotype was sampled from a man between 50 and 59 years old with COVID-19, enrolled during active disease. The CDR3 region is CASSHTGSGELFF. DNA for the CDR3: TGTGCCAGCAGCCATACGGGGAGCGGGGAGCTGTTTTTT.